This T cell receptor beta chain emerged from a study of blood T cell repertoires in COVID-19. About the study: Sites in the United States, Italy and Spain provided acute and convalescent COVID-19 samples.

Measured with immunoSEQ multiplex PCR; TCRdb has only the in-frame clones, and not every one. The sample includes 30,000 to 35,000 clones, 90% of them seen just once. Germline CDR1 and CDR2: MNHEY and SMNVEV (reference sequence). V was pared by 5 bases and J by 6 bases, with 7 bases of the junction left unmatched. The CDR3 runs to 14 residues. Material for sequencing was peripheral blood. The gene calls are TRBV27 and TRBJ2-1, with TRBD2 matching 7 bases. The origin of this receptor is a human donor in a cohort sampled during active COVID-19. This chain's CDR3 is CASSTGLVFNEQFF. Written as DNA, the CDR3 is TGTGCCAGCAGTACAGGACTAGTCTTCAATGAGCAGTTCTTC.